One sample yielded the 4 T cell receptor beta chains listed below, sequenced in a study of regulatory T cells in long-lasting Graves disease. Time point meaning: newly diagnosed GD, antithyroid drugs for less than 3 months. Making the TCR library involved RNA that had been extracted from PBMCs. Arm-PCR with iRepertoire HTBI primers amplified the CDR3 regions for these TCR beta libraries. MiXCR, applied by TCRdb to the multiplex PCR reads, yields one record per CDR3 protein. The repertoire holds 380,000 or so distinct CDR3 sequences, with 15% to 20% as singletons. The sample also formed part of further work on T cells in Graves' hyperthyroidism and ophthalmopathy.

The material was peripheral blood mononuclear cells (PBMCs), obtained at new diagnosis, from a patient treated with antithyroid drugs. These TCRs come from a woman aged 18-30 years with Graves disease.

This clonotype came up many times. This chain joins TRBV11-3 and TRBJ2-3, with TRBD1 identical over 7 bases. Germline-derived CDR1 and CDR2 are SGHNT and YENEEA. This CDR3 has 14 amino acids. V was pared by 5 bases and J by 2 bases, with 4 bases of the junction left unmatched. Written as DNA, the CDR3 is TGTGCCAGCAGCCGGACAGGTCCCACAGATACGCAGTATTTT. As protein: CASSRTGPTDTQYF. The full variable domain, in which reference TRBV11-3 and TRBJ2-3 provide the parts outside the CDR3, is EAGVVQSPRYKIIEKKQPVAFWCNPISGHNTLYWYLQNLGQGPELLIRYENEEAVDDSQLPKDRFSAERLKGVDSTLKIQPAELGDSAVYLCASSRTGPTDTQYFGPGTRLTVL.

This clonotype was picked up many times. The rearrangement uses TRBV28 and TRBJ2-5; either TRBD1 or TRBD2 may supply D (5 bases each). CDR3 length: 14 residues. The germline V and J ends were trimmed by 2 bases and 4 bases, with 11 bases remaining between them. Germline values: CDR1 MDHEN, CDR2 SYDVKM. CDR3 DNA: TGTGCCAGCAGTTTAGTGGCGAGGGGAGAGACCCAGTACTTC. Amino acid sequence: CASSLVARGETQYF.

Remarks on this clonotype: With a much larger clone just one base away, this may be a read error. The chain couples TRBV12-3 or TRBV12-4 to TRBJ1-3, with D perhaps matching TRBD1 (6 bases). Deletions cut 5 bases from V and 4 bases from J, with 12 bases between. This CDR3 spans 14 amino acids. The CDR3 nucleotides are TGTGCCAGCAGTACCAGGGGTTCCGGAAACACCATATATTTT. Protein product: CASSTRGSGNTIYF.

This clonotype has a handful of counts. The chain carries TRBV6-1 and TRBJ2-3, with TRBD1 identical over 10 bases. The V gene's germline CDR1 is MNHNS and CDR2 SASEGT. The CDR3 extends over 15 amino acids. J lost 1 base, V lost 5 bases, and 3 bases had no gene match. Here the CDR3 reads CASSKGTGGTDTQYF. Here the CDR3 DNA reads TGTGCCAGCAGTAAAGGGACAGGGGGCACAGATACGCAGTATTTT.